Shown below are 23 T cell receptor beta chains from a single sample sequenced in a study of regulatory T cells in long-lasting Graves disease. The authors built TCR beta libraries using iRepertoire HTBI primers and Arm-PCR of CDR3 regions. TCRdb reanalysed the multiplex PCR reads using MiXCR and keeps one entry per CDR3 protein. This repertoire shows about 470,000 distinct CDR3 sequences, under 25% found once; its top ten account for roughly 7.1%. Stated time point: persistent/refractory GD, antithyroid drugs over 5 years with positive TRAb. From PBMCs, RNA was extracted and then used to make the TCR library. This material consisted of peripheral blood mononuclear cells (PBMCs), taken when the disease was refractory, from a patient treated with antithyroid drugs. These receptor sequences come from a female donor with Graves disease.

This chain connects TRBV7-2 to TRBJ2-7, with 9 bases matching TRBD1. Per germline, CDR1 SGHTA and CDR2 FQGNSA. This CDR3 region has 15 residues. J lost 5 bases, V lost 4 bases, and 9 bases had no gene match. The CDR3 loop is CASSWKDRGGHEQYF. Here the CDR3 DNA reads TGTGCCAGCAGCTGGAAGGACAGGGGTGGCCACGAGCAGTACTTC. The full variable domain, completed using reference TRBV7-2 and TRBJ2-7, is GAGVSQSPSNKVTEKGKDVELRCDPISGHTALYWYRQSLGQGLEFLIYFQGNSAPDKSGLPSDRFSAERTGGSVSTLTIQRTQQEDSAVYLCASSWKDRGGHEQYFGPGTRLTVT.

This clonotype has ten or more counts. CDR3: CASSFGGQGFETQYF. The CDR3 DNA is TGTGCCAGCAGTTTTGGGGGACAGGGGTTTGAGACCCAGTACTTC. V and J are TRBV28 and TRBJ2-5, with TRBD1 matching over 10 bases. The CDR3 covers 15 residues. Looked up from germline, CDR1 is MDHEN and CDR2 is SYDVKM. V lost 3 bases to trimming and J lost 5 bases; unmatched junction nucleotides: 6.

The chain has TRBV20-1 and TRBJ1-2; D is ambiguous. The V and J ends lost 3 bases and 2 bases respectively, with 16 bases between them. The germline CDR1 and CDR2 sequences are DFQATT and SNEGSKA (reference sequence). The length of the CDR3 is 15 residues. This CDR3 reads CSARETRSFNYGYTF. In DNA form, the CDR3 reads TGCAGTGCTAGGGAGACCCGCTCTTTCAACTATGGCTACACCTTC.

This clonotype was counted at least ten times. V usage is TRBV28 and J usage is TRBJ1-5; D gene ambiguous. The CDR3 consists of 15 residues. V dropped 7 bases and J dropped 7 bases, with 20 bases sitting between them. Germline V gene lookup returns CDR1 MDHEN and CDR2 SYDVKM. CDR3 sequence reads: CASITVTPTGQPQHF. As DNA, the CDR3 is TGTGCCAGCATCACCGTGACCCCGACCGGGCAGCCCCAGCATTTT. The entire variable domain, with the rest obtained from reference TRBV28 and TRBJ1-5, is as follows: DVKVTQSSRYLVKRTGEKVFLECVQDMDHENMFWYRQDPGLGLRLIYFSYDVKMKEKGDIPEGYSVSREKKERFSLILESASTNQTSMYLCASITVTPTGQPQHFGDGTRLSIL.

At least ten counts were recorded for this clonotype. The CDR3 sequence is CASSLFPLTGANYGYTF. As DNA, the CDR3 is TGTGCCAGCAGTTTATTCCCCCTCACAGGGGCTAACTATGGCTACACCTTC. The V call is TRBV28, the J call TRBJ1-2, with 7 bases lining up with TRBD1. With V trimmed by 1 base and J by 0 bases, 8 bases remained unmatched. This CDR3 region has 17 residues. The germline gives CDR1 MDHEN, CDR2 SYDVKM.

This clonotype was seen many times. V and J are TRBV30 and TRBJ1-1; D is perhaps TRBD1 (6 bases). The V end was cut by 8 bases, the J end by 2 bases, with 15 bases between. CDR1 and CDR2 (germline): GTSNPN, SVGIG (reference sequence). The CDR3 spans 13 residues. The CDR3 loop is CARGGQANTEAFF. In DNA form, the CDR3 reads TGTGCCCGGGGGGGGCAGGCTAACACTGAAGCTTTCTTT.

The sample holds a few counts of this clonotype. The genes are TRBV7-9 and TRBJ2-2; TRBD1 matches at 7 bases. Unmatched junction bases numbered 8, after V lost 1 base and J lost 3 bases. This CDR3 has 17 residues. Germline CDR1 and CDR2: SEHNR and FQNEAQ (reference sequence). Here the CDR3 reads CASSLEYRGLDTGELFF. The CDR3 coding sequence is TGTGCCAGCAGCTTAGAGTATAGGGGGCTTGACACCGGGGAGCTGTTTTTT.

This clonotype was recorded many times. The V gene is TRBV15, the J gene TRBJ1-1, with D possibly TRBD1 on 6 matching bases. CDR1 LNHNV and CDR2 YYDKDF come from the germline V gene (reference sequence). The CDR3 runs 13 residues. Trimming took 5 bases from V and 4 from J, leaving 11 bases between them. The CDR3 DNA follows: TGTGCCACCAGCCTAACAGGGATCACTGAAGCTTTCTTT. Protein product: CATSLTGITEAFF.

This chain joins TRBV2 and TRBJ2-5, with TRBD2 identical over 9 bases. V lost 8 bases, J lost 3 bases, and 7 bases stayed unmatched. Germline loops: CDR1 SNHLY, CDR2 FYNNEI. The CDR3 consists of 14 residues. The DNA of the CDR3 is TGTGCCAGCTATCGGACTAGCGTTGAAGAGACCCAGTACTTC. This encodes CASYRTSVEETQYF.

The chain links TRBV6-2 or TRBV6-3 to TRBJ2-5, with D perhaps matching TRBD1 (6 bases). With 5 bases removed from V and 7 bases from J, the gap between germline ends came to 17 bases. Looked up from germline, CDR1 is MNHEY and CDR2 is SVGEGT. The CDR3 contains 14 residues. CDR3 DNA: TGTGCCAGCAGTCACCAGGGGCTATCGGGGACCCAGTACTTC. Translating gives CASSHQGLSGTQYF.

The chain joins TRBV9 to TRBJ1-4; a possible D gene is TRBD1 (6 bases). CDR1 is SGDLS and CDR2 is YYNGEE in the germline V gene. The CDR3 covers 14 residues. Trimming left V 0 bases short and J 8 bases short, with 11 bases between. CDR3 amino acids: CASSVESTGEKLFF. The CDR3 DNA sequence: TGTGCCAGCAGCGTAGAATCCACAGGGGAAAAACTGTTTTTT.

This clonotype has only a few counts. J is TRBJ1-1 and V is TRBV4-2, with D uncertain. From germline, CDR1 is LGHNA and CDR2 YNFKEQ. The CDR3 contains 16 residues. Trimming removed 0 bases from V and 3 bases from J, with 14 bases in between. The CDR3 DNA sequence: TGTGCCAGCAGCCAAGAGGTCTCGATCAGCGACACTGAAGCTTTCTTT. Its translation is CASSQEVSISDTEAFF.

At least ten counts were recorded for this clonotype. This chain links TRBV25-1 with TRBJ2-2; 8 bases are shared with TRBD1. V lost 6 bases and J lost 1; bases outside the gene matches: 10. The CDR3 totals 17 residues. In germline, CDR1 is MGHDK, CDR2 SYGVNS. The CDR3 coding sequence is TGTGCCAGCAGCCGGGGTCTAGGACAGGGGAACACCGGGGAGCTGTTTTTT. Translating it yields CASSRGLGQGNTGELFF.

The chain couples TRBV27 to TRBJ1-1; TRBD1 matches 12 bases. The CDR3 contains 18 residues. V dropped 5 bases and J dropped 5; count of bases not matched to a gene: 15. Germline values: CDR1 MNHEY, CDR2 SMNVEV (reference sequence). DNA for the CDR3: TGTGCCAGCAGTCCATACGTCCCGGGACAGGGGGCGCGGACTGAAGCTTTCTTT. It is translated as CASSPYVPGQGARTEAFF.

The chain uses TRBV13 and TRBJ1-1; 9 bases align to TRBD1. Trimming cost V 5 bases and J 5 bases; bases outside gene matches: 12. This CDR3 is 16 amino acids long. CDR1 and CDR2 (germline): PRHDT, FYEKMQ (reference sequence). The DNA of the CDR3 is TGTGCCAGCAGCCCCGAGGACAGGGGATGGGGAACTGAAGCTTTCTTT. Translated, it gives CASSPEDRGWGTEAFF.

In nucleotides, the CDR3 is TGTGCCAGCAGGATTTCATGGGGGGCCAACAATGAGCAGTTCTTC. Translating it yields CASRISWGANNEQFF. The chain carries TRBV7-2 and TRBJ2-1, with D perhaps given as TRBD1 or TRBD2 (6 bases each). V dropped 6 bases and J dropped 5 bases, with 17 bases sitting between them. CDR3 length: 15 amino acids. Per the germline V gene, CDR1 is SGHTA and CDR2 is FQGNSA.

This clonotype was detected ten times or more. The genes are TRBV20-1 and TRBJ1-2; perhaps TRBD1 as D (5 bases). Germline assignment: CDR1 DFQATT and CDR2 SNEGSKA (reference sequence). V was cut by 6 bases and J by 4 bases, with 15 bases left in between. The CDR3 extends over 13 amino acids. The CDR3 nucleotides are TGCAGTGCCGGGAGAGAAGGGGCCTATGGCTACACCTTC. This encodes CSAGREGAYGYTF.

The rearrangement uses TRBV3-1 and TRBJ2-3; D not resolved. Germline CDR1 and CDR2: LGHDT and YNNKEL (reference sequence). The CDR3 is 12 residues long. V dropped 0 bases and J dropped 3 bases, with 1 base sitting between them. The DNA of the CDR3 is TGTGCCAGCAGCCAAGAAACAGATACGCAGTATTTT. Translating it yields CASSQETDTQYF.

This clonotype was seen many times. The chain joins TRBV10-3 to TRBJ1-4, with D tentatively TRBD1 (6 bases). This CDR3 has 15 residues. Germline V gene sequence: CDR1 ENHRY, CDR2 SYGVKD. Trimming removed 3 bases at V and 7 bases at J, with 15 bases between. Here the CDR3 DNA reads TGTGCCATCAGTGATGGGGGGGCCTCCCGTGAAAAACTGTTTTTT. Translated: CAISDGGASREKLFF.

This clonotype was picked up a small number of times. The chain employs TRBV6-1 and TRBJ1-1; D is perhaps TRBD1 (6 bases). The germline V gene encodes CDR1 MNHNS and CDR2 SASEGT. Trimming pared 6 bases from V and 1 base from J, leaving 9 bases between. The CDR3 runs 13 residues. The CDR3 DNA is TGTGCCAGCAGGGGCAGGGGGAACACTGAAGCTTTCTTT. It encodes CASRGRGNTEAFF.

This chain connects TRBV6-5 to TRBJ2-5; D not certain. The CDR3 consists of 15 residues. The germline CDR1 and CDR2 sequences are MNHEY and SVGAGI. The V end lost 0 bases, the J end lost 5 bases, and 13 bases lay between the germline ends. This CDR3 is CASSYSDPAGETQYF. In DNA, the CDR3 is TGTGCCAGCAGTTACTCGGATCCAGCTGGGGAGACCCAGTACTTC.

The rearrangement uses TRBV11-2 and TRBJ1-2, with D perhaps matching TRBD1 (6 bases). Germline V gene lookup returns CDR1 SGHAT and CDR2 FQNNGV. V dropped 3 bases and J dropped 6 bases, with 11 bases sitting between them. CDR3 length: 13 residues. DNA of the CDR3: TGTGCCAGCAGCTTCGGGGGGCCTGATGGCTACACCTTC. It translates to CASSFGGPDGYTF.

The chain is built from TRBV6-1 and TRBJ2-7; D is perhaps TRBD2 (6 bases). The CDR3 is 13 amino acids. V was shortened by 7 bases and J by 1 base, with 11 bases between the two germline ends. Looked up from germline, CDR1 is MNHNS and CDR2 is SASEGT. The CDR3 DNA sequence: TGTGCCAGCACCCGGGACTGGTCCTACGAGCAGTACTTC. Amino acid sequence: CASTRDWSYEQYF.